One and the same sample provided the 15 T cell receptor beta chains below, sequenced in a study of T cell responses to AZD1222 COVID-19 vaccine. Repertoires were generated with immunoSEQ multiplex PCR, while TCRdb's copy carries only in-frame clones and drops some. The table records approximately 42,000 clones, approximately 88% of them present only once. Sequenced material: peripheral blood, taken 28 days after the second AZD1222 dose. These receptor sequences come from an adult who received the AZD1222 COVID-19 vaccine.

About this clone itself: Other DNA sequences in this specimen translate into the identical CDR3. CDR3 loop: CAWSGAGELFF. CDR3 DNA sequence: TGTGCCTGGAGTGGCGCTGGGGAGCTGTTTTTT. The chain couples TRBV30 to TRBJ2-2, with D unresolved. V was cut by 1 base and J by 8 bases, with 5 bases left in between. Germline V gene sequence: CDR1 GTSNPN, CDR2 SVGIG (reference sequence). The CDR3 sequence is 11 residues long. Using reference TRBV30 and TRBJ2-2 for the parts outside the CDR3, the full variable domain is SQTIHQWPATLVQPVGSPLSLECTVEGTSNPNLYWYRQAAGRGLQLLFYSVGIGQISSEVPQNLSASRPQDRQFILSSKKLLLSDSGFYLCAWSGAGELFFGEGSRLTVL.

The J gene is TRBJ2-7, the V gene TRBV7-2; unclear D gene. The CDR3 has 14 residues. The V gene lost 1 base and the J gene lost 3 bases, with 10 bases spanning the gap. Germline assignment: CDR1 SGHTA and CDR2 FQGNSA. The chain's CDR3 is CASSLGWQNYEQYF. The CDR3 bases are TGTGCCAGCAGCTTAGGCTGGCAGAACTACGAGCAGTACTTC.

The chain links TRBV19 to TRBJ2-1, with 9 bases fitting TRBD1. Germline V gene data show CDR1 as LNHDA and CDR2 as SQIVND (reference sequence). The CDR3 totals 15 residues. The trim removed 5 bases at V and 8 bases at J, leaving 10 bases unmatched. CDR3 protein: CASSVRGQGGYEQFF. Written as DNA, the CDR3 is TGTGCCAGTAGTGTCCGGGGACAGGGAGGCTATGAGCAGTTCTTC. Variable domain in full (rest from reference TRBV19 and TRBJ2-1): DGGITQSPKYLFRKEGQNVTLSCEQNLNHDAMYWYRQDPGQGLRLIYYSQIVNDFQKGDIAEGYSVSREKKESFPLTVTSAQKNPTAFYLCASSVRGQGGYEQFFGPGTRLTVL.

This chain connects TRBV19 to TRBJ2-7; TRBD1 aligns across 7 bases. This CDR3 spans 13 amino acids. With V trimmed by 7 bases and J by 2 bases, 5 bases remained unmatched. Germline loops: CDR1 LNHDA, CDR2 SQIVND (reference sequence). CDR3 loop: CASNRGWAYEQYF. CDR3 sequence (DNA): TGTGCCAGTAACAGGGGATGGGCCTACGAGCAGTACTTC.

In regard to this clone: One junction end disagrees with the germline gene, perhaps due to a read error. The chain joins TRBV10-2 to TRBJ2-1, with TRBD2 as a possible D gene (6 bases). Germline CDR1 WSHSY, CDR2 SAAADI. The CDR3 extends over 14 amino acids. CDR3 DNA sequence: TGCGCCAGTAGTGGGCGGGACCAGCGGCCTGAGCAGTTCTTC. Protein product: CASSGRDQRPEQFF.

This clone has just one count. The CDR3 here is CASKRGSSSYEQYF. The CDR3 coding sequence is TGTGCCAGTAAGCGGGGGTCTAGCTCCTACGAGCAGTACTTC. The chain uses TRBV11-2 and TRBJ2-7, with 8 bases that match TRBD2. CDR1 SGHAT and CDR2 FQNNGV come from the germline V gene. J was trimmed by 0 bases and V by 9 bases; bases with no gene match: 7. CDR3 length: 14 residues.

J is TRBJ1-2 and V is TRBV7-2, with TRBD1 as a possible D gene (5 bases). With 5 bases removed from V and 2 bases from J, the gap between germline ends came to 15 bases. The CDR3 length is 15 residues. The germline V gene has CDR1 SGHTA and CDR2 FQGNSA. This CDR3 is CASSPTRWGNYGYTF. DNA for the CDR3: TGTGCCAGCAGCCCCACCCGGTGGGGGAACTATGGCTACACCTTC.

The chain is built from TRBV30 and TRBJ1-6; possibly TRBD1 for D (6 bases). CDR1 GTSNPN and CDR2 SVGIG come from the germline V gene (reference sequence). The CDR3 length is 15 residues. Deletions cut 2 bases from V and 9 bases from J, with 17 bases between. The CDR3 bases are TGTGCCTGGAGTTTCCGGACGGGGGCTCGTTCACCCCTCCACTTT. As protein: CAWSFRTGARSPLHF.

V usage is TRBV7-9 and J usage is TRBJ2-1; TRBD2 agrees at 13 bases. CDR1 and CDR2 from the germline V gene are SEHNR and FQNEAQ (reference sequence). Trimming cost V 7 bases and J 7 bases; bases outside gene matches: 7. The CDR3 spans 15 residues. The CDR3 is CASTFTGLAGNEQFF. The CDR3 coding sequence is TGTGCCAGCACCTTCACGGGACTAGCGGGGAATGAGCAGTTCTTC.

CDR3 coding DNA: TGTGCCAGCAGCTTAGATGCGAGCGAGCAGTACTTC. The encoded protein is CASSLDASEQYF. The chain combines TRBV7-9 with TRBJ2-7; no definite D call. In germline, CDR1 is SEHNR, CDR2 FQNEAQ (reference sequence). V lost 1 base, J lost 6 bases, and 7 bases lay in between. The CDR3 runs to 12 residues.

The chain combines TRBV18 with TRBJ2-1; possibly TRBD1 for D (5 bases). V was trimmed by 0 bases and J by 6 bases, leaving 12 bases between them. This CDR3 comprises 15 residues. CDR1 and CDR2 from the germline V gene are KGHSH and LQKENI. CDR3 sequence (DNA): TGTGCCAGCTCACCACCGATGTCACAGGCCAATGAGCAGTTCTTC. Its translation: CASSPPMSQANEQFF.

CDR3 DNA: TGTGCCAGCAGGCCAGCCCCCATCGGCACTGAAGCTTTCTTT. This encodes CASRPAPIGTEAFF. The gene calls are TRBV6-5 and TRBJ1-1, with D uncertain. The V gene lost 6 bases and the J gene lost 4 bases, with 15 bases spanning the gap. The CDR3 is made up of 14 amino acids. Germline CDR1 is MNHEY and CDR2 is SVGAGI.

V gene TRBV30 combines with J gene TRBJ1-5; D not resolved. Trimming cost V 0 bases and J 4 bases, with 10 bases left between them. The CDR3 runs 14 residues. Looked up from germline, CDR1 is GTSNPN and CDR2 is SVGIG (reference sequence). In DNA form, the CDR3 reads TGTGCCTGGAGTGTGCGTCGGGTTAATCAGCCCCAGCATTTT. Protein: CAWSVRRVNQPQHF.

The chain recombines TRBV19 with TRBJ1-6; D might be TRBD1 (5 bases). Germline V gives CDR1 LNHDA, CDR2 SQIVND (reference sequence). This CDR3 has 15 amino acids. Trimming pared 8 bases from V and 0 bases from J, leaving 11 bases between. As DNA, the CDR3 is TGTGCCAGTTGGGCAGGGAGCTCCTATAATTCACCCCTCCACTTT. This translates into CASWAGSSYNSPLHF.

V is TRBV5-1 and J is TRBJ1-1; D unresolved. Germline assignment: CDR1 SGHRS and CDR2 YFSETQ. V lost 5 bases and J lost 3, with 11 bases in between. The CDR3 length is 13 residues. The CDR3 coding sequence is TGCGCCAGCAGTTTCGACCTGGACACTGAAGCTTTCTTT. Protein product: CASSFDLDTEAFF.